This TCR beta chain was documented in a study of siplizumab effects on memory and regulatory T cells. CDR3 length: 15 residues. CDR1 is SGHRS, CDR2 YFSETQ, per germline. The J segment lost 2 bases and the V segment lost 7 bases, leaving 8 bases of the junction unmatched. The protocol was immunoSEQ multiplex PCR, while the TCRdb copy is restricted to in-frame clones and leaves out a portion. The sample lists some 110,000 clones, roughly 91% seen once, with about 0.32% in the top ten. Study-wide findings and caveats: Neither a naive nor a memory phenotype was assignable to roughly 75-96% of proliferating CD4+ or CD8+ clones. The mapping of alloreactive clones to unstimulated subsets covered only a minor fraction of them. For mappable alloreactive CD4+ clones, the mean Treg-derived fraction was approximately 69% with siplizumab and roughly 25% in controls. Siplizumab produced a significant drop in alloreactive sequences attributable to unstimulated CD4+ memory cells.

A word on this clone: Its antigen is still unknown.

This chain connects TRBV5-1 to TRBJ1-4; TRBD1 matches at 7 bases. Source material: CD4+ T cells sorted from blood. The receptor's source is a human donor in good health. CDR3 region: CASSTGSSTNEKLFF. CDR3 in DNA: TGCGCCAGCTCGACAGGGAGTTCGACTAATGAAAAACTGTTTTTT.